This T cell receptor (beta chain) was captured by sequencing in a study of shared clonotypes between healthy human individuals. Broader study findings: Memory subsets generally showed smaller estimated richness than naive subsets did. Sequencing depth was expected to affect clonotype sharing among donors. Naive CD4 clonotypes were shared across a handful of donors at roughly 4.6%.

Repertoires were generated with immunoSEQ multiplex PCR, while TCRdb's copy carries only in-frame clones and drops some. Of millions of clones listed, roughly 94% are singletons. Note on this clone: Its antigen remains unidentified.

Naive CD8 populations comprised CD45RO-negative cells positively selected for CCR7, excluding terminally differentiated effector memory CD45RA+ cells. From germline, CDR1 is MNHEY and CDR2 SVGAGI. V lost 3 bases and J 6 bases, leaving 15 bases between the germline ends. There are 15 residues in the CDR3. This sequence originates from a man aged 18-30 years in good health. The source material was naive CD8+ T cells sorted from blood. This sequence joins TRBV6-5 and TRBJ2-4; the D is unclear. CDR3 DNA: TGTGCCAGCAGTTATAACGGGCCGGGCGGAAACATTCAGTACTTC. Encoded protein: CASSYNGPGGNIQYF.